The clone carrying this T cell receptor (beta chain) is medium-sized by share. Its antigen is still unknown. No cell fractionation was done, so the repertoire covers all unsorted peripheral blood T cells. The CDR3 is made up of 15 amino acids. V gave up 6 bases and J gave up 4 bases, with 18 bases separating them. Alpha and beta constant-region primers primed reverse transcription of 400 to 500 ng RNA. Separate chain-specific third strand synthesis with multiplexing indices produced the alpha and beta libraries. All rearrangements within a chain used one primer pair; cDNA molecules carried barcodes. In TCRdb, the 5' RACE reads were re-called with MiXCR into one record per CDR3 protein. The sample carries under 9,000 distinct CDR3 sequences, 7% to 9% recorded once. The sample comes from a study of HIV-infected patients and healthy controls. Overall study results and limits: Significantly higher mean Gini indices appeared in HIV-infected repertoires, possibly reflecting oligoclonality.

The specimen was blood, collected before antiretroviral therapy. The chain employs TRBV12-3 or TRBV12-4 and TRBJ2-5, with D perhaps matching TRBD1 or TRBD2 (5 bases each). The source is an adult with HIV infection. CDR3 bases: TGTGCCAGCAGCGACGGGACGGCGGGTGGAGAGACCCAGTACTTC. This sequence encodes CASSDGTAGGETQYF.